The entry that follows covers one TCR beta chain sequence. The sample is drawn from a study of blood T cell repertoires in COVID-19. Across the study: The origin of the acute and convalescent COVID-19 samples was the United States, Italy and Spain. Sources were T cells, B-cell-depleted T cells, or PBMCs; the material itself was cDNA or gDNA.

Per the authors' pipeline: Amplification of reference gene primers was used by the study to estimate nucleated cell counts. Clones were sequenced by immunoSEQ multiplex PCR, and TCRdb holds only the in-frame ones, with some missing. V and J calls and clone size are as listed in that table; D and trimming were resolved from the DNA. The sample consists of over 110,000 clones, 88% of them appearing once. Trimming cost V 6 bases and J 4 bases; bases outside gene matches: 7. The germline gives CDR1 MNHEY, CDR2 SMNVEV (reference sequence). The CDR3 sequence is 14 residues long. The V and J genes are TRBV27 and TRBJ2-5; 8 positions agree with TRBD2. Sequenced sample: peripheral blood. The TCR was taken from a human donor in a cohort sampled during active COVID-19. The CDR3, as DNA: TGTGCCAGCAGCCTACGGGGGGGATCAGAGACCCAGTACTTC. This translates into CASSLRGGSETQYF.